This T cell receptor (beta chain) was sequenced in a study of blood T cell repertoires in COVID-19. Study in general: Spain, Italy and the United States supplied samples that represented acute and convalescent COVID-19. T cells, B-cell-depleted T cells, or PBMCs provided the cDNA or gDNA that served as material.

Per the authors' pipeline: Amplified reference gene primers provided the basis for estimating nucleated cell counts. The assay was immunoSEQ multiplex PCR, and TCRdb's table has in-frame clones only and misses some. V, J and clone size were drawn from that table, and D and trimming were deduced from the DNA. The table shows around 140,000 clones, with just over 85% occurring only once. CDR3 length equals 15 residues. V was shortened by 0 bases and J by 4 bases, with 13 bases between the two germline ends. Germline values: CDR1 LGHDT, CDR2 YNNKEL (reference sequence). The chain joins TRBV3-1 (or the pseudogene TRBV3-2) to TRBJ2-7; no clear D. The sequence came from a woman in her fifties or sixties with acute or convalescent COVID-19. The sample comprised peripheral blood. The CDR3 protein is CASSQDRRPLYEQYF. Written as DNA, the CDR3 is TGTGCCAGCAGCCAAGATCGCAGGCCACTTTACGAGCAGTACTTC.